The sequence of this T cell receptor beta chain was determined in a study of regulatory T cells in long-lasting Graves disease. Described time point: newly diagnosed GD, antithyroid drugs for less than 3 months. The authors made the TCR library using RNA they extracted from PBMCs. From an endocrinology department in Xi'an, China, came the patients. Trimming shortened V by 3 bases and J by 4 bases, and 14 bases separated the two germline ends. Germline V gene lookup returns CDR1 KGHDR and CDR2 SFDVKD. CDR3 length equals 16 residues. This clonotype was found many times. The antigen is not known. CDR3 regions were amplified by Arm-PCR using iRepertoire HTBI primers to build TCR beta libraries. In TCRdb, the multiplex PCR reads were re-called with MiXCR into one record per CDR3 protein. The sample lists 400,000 to 650,000 distinct CDR3 sequences; 15% to 20% were seen once. Study-level points and caveats: The study found persistent patients shared more public clonotypes (about 3,000) than new patients (approximately 870).

This same sample was also taken into another study, of T cells in Graves' hyperthyroidism and ophthalmopathy. Turning to that study: Hyperthyroidism of Graves' type that showed no ophthalmopathy progression within 18 months was stable. Any patient presenting with uncontrolled infection, other autoimmune disease, pregnancy or lactation was left out.

The rearrangement links TRBV24-1 to TRBJ2-2; D might be TRBD1 (5 bases). The sequence came from a woman aged 40-60 years with Graves disease. Sequenced material: peripheral blood mononuclear cells (PBMCs), taken at new diagnosis, from a patient treated with antithyroid drugs. CDR3 sequence: CATSDAAAGITGELFF. CDR3 nucleotides: TGTGCCACCAGTGATGCTGCGGCAGGGATCACCGGGGAGCTGTTTTTT.